Listed here are 29 T cell receptor beta chains from one sample, sequenced in a study of cytomegalovirus exposure and HLA in healthy donors. Vbeta (60) and Jbeta (13) primers were used in the PCR. The repertoire was sequenced with immunoSEQ multiplex PCR; TCRdb's copy has only in-frame clones and lacks some. The sample has about 270,000 clones, about nine tenths seen once. Sequenced input: PBMCs. Receptor source: a man aged 35 to 55 in good health and CMV-seropositive.

The gene calls are TRBV7-9 and TRBJ2-3, with 14 bases fitting TRBD2. Germline values: CDR1 SEHNR, CDR2 FQNEAQ (reference sequence). This CDR3 has 16 residues. V lost 5 bases and J lost 4; bases outside the gene matches: 5. The chain's CDR3 is CASSAGTSGSSDTQYF. The CDR3 nucleotides read TGTGCCAGCAGCGCCGGGACTAGCGGGAGTTCAGATACGCAGTATTTT.

A note on this clone: The sample contains more than one DNA sequence encoding this CDR3. V and J are TRBV18 and TRBJ2-7; TRBD1 matches 8 bases. CDR1 KGHSH and CDR2 LQKENI come from the germline V gene. This CDR3 contains 14 residues. The junction had 1 base not matched to a gene; V was cut back by 2 bases and J by 1 base. The CDR3 here is CASSPGTGSYEQYF. The CDR3 nucleotides read TGTGCCAGCTCACCAGGGACAGGTTCCTACGAGCAGTACTTC.

The V gene is TRBV18, the J gene TRBJ2-3; 7 bases map to TRBD2. There are 15 residues in the CDR3. CDR1 and CDR2 from the germline V gene are KGHSH and LQKENI. Losses at the gene ends were 2 bases for V and 4 bases for J; bases not matched to a gene: 6. CDR3 DNA: TGTGCCAGCTCACCAGGGCTAGCGGTTGCAGATACGCAGTATTTT. Translated, it gives CASSPGLAVADTQYF.

V and J are TRBV28 and TRBJ2-6; 8 bases match TRBD1. Germline-derived CDR1 and CDR2 are MDHEN and SYDVKM. With 7 bases clipped from V and 4 bases from J, the junction kept 12 bases outside the gene matches. The CDR3 consists of 17 residues. The CDR3 spells CASKQQGATLGANVLTF. In DNA form, the CDR3 reads TGTGCCAGCAAGCAGCAGGGGGCAACTCTGGGGGCCAACGTCCTGACTTTC.

This chain connects TRBV29-1 to TRBJ2-7; no firm D call. CDR1 SQVTM and CDR2 ANQGSEA come from the germline V gene. V was trimmed by 6 bases and J by 4 bases, leaving 16 bases between them. CDR3 length equals 13 residues. CDR3 DNA sequence: TGCAGCGTAAGATTGCCGAACTTTTACGAGCAGTACTTC. Translated: CSVRLPNFYEQYF.

V is TRBV19 and J is TRBJ1-2; no firm D call. The CDR3 contains 10 residues. Germline lookup yields CDR1 LNHDA and CDR2 SQIVND (reference sequence). V lost 7 bases and J 8 bases, leaving 8 bases between the germline ends. The CDR3 here is CASTSLGYTF. DNA for the CDR3: TGTGCCAGTACCAGTCTCGGCTACACCTTC. Full variable domain (outside the CDR3, taken from reference TRBV19 and TRBJ1-2): DGGITQSPKYLFRKEGQNVTLSCEQNLNHDAMYWYRQDPGQGLRLIYYSQIVNDFQKGDIAEGYSVSREKKESFPLTVTSAQKNPTAFYLCASTSLGYTFGSGTRLTVV.

This clone was counted between two and nine times. This chain joins TRBV7-3 and TRBJ2-2, with D unclear. CDR3 length equals 15 residues. Deletions cut 4 bases from V and 6 bases from J, with 15 bases between. Germline loops: CDR1 SGHTA, CDR2 FQGTGA. The CDR3, as DNA: TGTGCCAGCAGCTCCGGGTCTCGTCTTGCCGGGGAGCTGTTTTTT. As protein: CASSSGSRLAGELFF.

In its sample, this clone was seen once. CDR3 residues: CASSLEPGHTEEYF. As DNA, the CDR3 is TGTGCCAGCAGCTTAGAACCGGGACATACGGAGGAGTACTTC. The rearrangement joins TRBV7-8 to TRBJ2-7, with a weak D call TRBD1 (6 bases). Germline V gene sequence: CDR1 SGHVS, CDR2 FQNEAQ. The V end was cut by 1 base, the J end by 11 bases, with 18 bases between. This CDR3 is built from 14 residues.

The V call is TRBV18, the J call TRBJ2-7; unclear D gene. The CDR3 is 12 amino acids. Germline V gene data show CDR1 as KGHSH and CDR2 as LQKENI. V dropped 3 bases and J dropped 5 bases, with 8 bases sitting between them. Here the CDR3 reads CASSPEWDEQYF. CDR3 nucleotides: TGTGCCAGCTCACCGGAGTGGGACGAGCAGTACTTC.

This clone was picked up one time. The genes are TRBV5-1 and TRBJ2-2; D gene uncertain. With 0 bases removed from V and 3 bases from J, the gap between germline ends came to 9 bases. The CDR3 contains 15 residues. Germline V CDR1 and CDR2: SGHRS, YFSETQ. CDR3 in amino acids: CASSLGGQHTGELFF. The CDR3 nucleotides are TGCGCCAGCAGCTTGGGTGGGCAACACACCGGGGAGCTGTTTTTT.

J is TRBJ2-3 and V is TRBV5-5; D may be TRBD1 (7 bases). The CDR3 sequence is 20 residues long. Germline CDR1 SGHKS, CDR2 YYEKEE (reference sequence). The ends were cut back, 2 bases at V and 0 bases at J, with 25 bases in the middle. CDR3 sequence reads: CASSLRVGGGRGISTDTQYF. The CDR3 DNA follows: TGTGCCAGCAGCTTAAGGGTTGGAGGGGGCAGGGGGATTAGCACAGATACGCAGTATTTT. Full variable domain (outside the CDR3, taken from reference TRBV5-5 and TRBJ2-3): DAGVTQSPTHLIKTRGQQVTLRCSPISGHKSVSWYQQVLGQGPQFIFQYYEKEERGRGNFPDRFSARQFPNYSSELNVNALLLGDSALYLCASSLRVGGGRGISTDTQYFGPGTRLTVL.

The chain links TRBV11-2 to TRBJ2-3; D is ambiguous. The germline CDR1 and CDR2 sequences are SGHAT and FQNNGV. The CDR3 covers 14 residues. The germline V and J ends were trimmed by 1 base and 4 bases, with 9 bases remaining between them. The CDR3 loop is CASSLGGGPDTQYF. CDR3 nucleotide sequence: TGTGCCAGCAGCTTAGGTGGTGGGCCAGATACGCAGTATTTT.

This clone was observed once. The V and J genes are TRBV28 and TRBJ1-1; D might be TRBD1 (5 bases). Between the trimmed V and J ends, which lost 6 bases and 6 bases, there was a span of 14 bases. CDR3 length: 13 residues. Germline V CDR1 and CDR2: MDHEN, SYDVKM. The CDR3 loop is CASRGTGGAEAFF. In DNA, the CDR3 is TGTGCCAGCAGGGGAACTGGGGGGGCTGAAGCTTTCTTT. Full variable domain (outside the CDR3, taken from reference TRBV28 and TRBJ1-1): DVKVTQSSRYLVKRTGEKVFLECVQDMDHENMFWYRQDPGLGLRLIYFSYDVKMKEKGDIPEGYSVSREKKERFSLILESASTNQTSMYLCASRGTGGAEAFFGQGTRLTVV.

The gene calls are TRBV10-3 and TRBJ2-7, with TRBD2 as a possible D gene (7 bases). Germline V gene data show CDR1 as ENHRY and CDR2 as SYGVKD. The CDR3 sequence is 13 residues long. V was cut by 10 bases and J by 5 bases, with 18 bases left in between. CDR3 in DNA: TGTGCCACCGGGGGGCTCGCAGCACACGAGCAGTACTTC. Its translation: CATGGLAAHEQYF.

CDR3 amino acids: CSVGGIQNYEQYF. For the CDR3, the DNA is TGCAGCGTTGGCGGGATCCAAAACTACGAGCAGTACTTC. This chain joins TRBV29-1 and TRBJ2-7; TRBD2 might be the D (6 bases). Trimming took off 4 bases at V and 3 bases at J, with 13 bases between the two ends. Looked up from germline, CDR1 is SQVTM and CDR2 is ANQGSEA. The CDR3 sequence is 13 residues long.

The CDR3 reads CSVSGRVTDTQYF. The CDR3 nucleotides read TGCAGCGTTAGCGGGAGGGTAACAGATACGCAGTATTTT. The chain links TRBV29-1 to TRBJ2-3, with 10 nucleotides matching TRBD2. There are 13 residues in the CDR3. Germline V lookup: CDR1 SQVTM, CDR2 ANQGSEA. Losses at the gene ends were 5 bases for V and 3 bases for J; bases not matched to a gene: 2.

The table lists this clone with a count of one. The chain has TRBV28 and TRBJ2-5, with D tentatively TRBD1 (6 bases). V was shortened by 6 bases and J by 2 bases, with 10 bases between the two germline ends. The germline CDR1 and CDR2 sequences are MDHEN and SYDVKM. This CDR3 is built from 13 residues. CDR3 in amino acids: CASSRDTQETQYF. CDR3 bases: TGTGCCAGCAGCCGGGACACACAAGAGACCCAGTACTTC. Based on the CDR3 plus reference TRBV28 and TRBJ2-5, the full variable domain is DVKVTQSSRYLVKRTGEKVFLECVQDMDHENMFWYRQDPGLGLRLIYFSYDVKMKEKGDIPEGYSVSREKKERFSLILESASTNQTSMYLCASSRDTQETQYFGPGTRLLVL.

This clone was detected only a few times. The chain joins TRBV4-1 to TRBJ1-4, with D tentatively TRBD1 (6 bases). The CDR3 is 15 amino acids. V was trimmed by 3 bases and J by 7 bases, leaving 15 bases between them. CDR1 is MGHRA and CDR2 is YSYEKL in the germline V gene. The CDR3 region has the DNA TGCGCCAGCAGCCACACCGGGACACGGGGTGAAAAACTGTTTTTT. Its translation: CASSHTGTRGEKLFF.

The genes are TRBV23-1 and TRBJ2-5; TRBD2 matches at 8 bases. Being an ORF, TRBV23-1 has a function that is uncertain. This CDR3 region has 19 residues. After removal of 4 bases from V and 2 bases from J, the junction contained 18 bases not matched to a gene. In nucleotides, the CDR3 is TGCGCCAGCAGTCGAGGGGAGACTAGCGCTTACCCCACGCAAGAGACCCAGTACTTC. The encoded protein is CASSRGETSAYPTQETQYF.

The chain uses TRBV4-1 and TRBJ2-1; 8 bases map to TRBD2. J gave up 1 base and V 0 bases, and 5 bases lay outside the gene matches. The germline V gene encodes CDR1 MGHRA and CDR2 YSYEKL. The CDR3 spans 17 residues. The CDR3 protein is CASSQDLAGMSYNEQFF. Here the CDR3 DNA reads TGCGCCAGCAGCCAAGATTTAGCGGGGATGTCCTACAATGAGCAGTTCTTC.

The V and J genes are TRBV5-3 and TRBJ2-1, with D possibly matching TRBD1 (6 bases). TRBV5-3 counts as an open reading frame of uncertain function. This CDR3 is 14 amino acids long. The V end lost 0 bases, the J end lost 6 bases, and 10 bases lay between the germline ends. The CDR3 is CARSLVGRGNEQFF. For the CDR3, the DNA is TGTGCCAGAAGCTTGGTAGGCAGGGGCAATGAGCAGTTCTTC.

The gene calls are TRBV5-8 and TRBJ2-7; 8 bases are a match to TRBD2. CDR1 is SGHTS and CDR2 is YDEGEE in the germline V gene. CDR3 length: 15 amino acids. The J segment lost 2 bases and the V segment lost 0 bases, leaving 4 bases of the junction unmatched. The CDR3 nucleotides read TGTGCCAGCAGCTTGGCCGGGAGGGGCACCTACGAGCAGTACTTC. It is translated as CASSLAGRGTYEQYF.

This chain uses TRBV7-9 with TRBJ1-1; 7 nucleotides agree with TRBD1. Germline CDR1 SEHNR, CDR2 FQNEAQ (reference sequence). This CDR3 comprises 14 residues. V shed 4 bases, J shed 6 bases, and the junction held 8 bases outside the gene matches. CDR3 loop: CASSSLTGSPEAFF. CDR3 nucleotides: TGTGCCAGCAGCTCCCTGACAGGGTCCCCTGAAGCTTTCTTT.

The genes are TRBV4-1 and TRBJ1-2; TRBD1 agrees at 7 bases. V gave up 1 base and J gave up 8 bases; unmatched junction bases: 7. Germline CDR1 and CDR2: MGHRA and YSYEKL. The CDR3 is 14 residues long. CDR3 protein: CASSQGTGGGGYTF. The CDR3 DNA sequence: TGCGCCAGCAGCCAAGGGACAGGAGGTGGGGGCTACACCTTC.

V and J are TRBV28 and TRBJ2-7; 8 bases map to TRBD2. Germline V gene lookup returns CDR1 MDHEN and CDR2 SYDVKM. This CDR3 has 14 amino acids. Losses at the gene ends were 7 bases for V and 6 bases for J; bases not matched to a gene: 11. The CDR3 DNA is TGTGCCAGCACGCCGGGGGGGAGTGAACGCGAGCAGTACTTC. Protein: CASTPGGSEREQYF.

This rearrangement joins TRBV27 to TRBJ2-7; a weak D match, TRBD2 (6 bases). This CDR3 spans 15 amino acids. The ends were cut back, 3 bases at V and 0 bases at J, with 12 bases in the middle. CDR1 is MNHEY and CDR2 is SMNVEV in the germline V gene (reference sequence). The CDR3 DNA reads TGTGCCAGCAGTTTCGTGGCGGGAAGCTCCTACGAGCAGTACTTC. It encodes CASSFVAGSSYEQYF.

The chain is built from TRBV19 and TRBJ1-2, with D possibly TRBD1 on 5 matching bases. The CDR3 has 12 amino acids. Germline V gene data show CDR1 as LNHDA and CDR2 as SQIVND (reference sequence). Trimming stripped 9 bases from V and 6 bases from J, with 14 bases between. CDR3 residues: CASLQGGDGYTF. As DNA, the CDR3 is TGTGCCAGCCTCCAGGGAGGAGATGGCTACACCTTC.

The V call is TRBV7-9, the J call TRBJ1-4; 9 positions match TRBD1. The CDR3 consists of 14 residues. Germline V lookup: CDR1 SEHNR, CDR2 FQNEAQ (reference sequence). V lost 3 bases, J lost 10 bases, and 6 bases stayed unmatched. The CDR3 nucleotides are TGTGCCAGCAGCTTGGGACAGGGTGATGGAAAACTGTTTTTT. Protein sequence: CASSLGQGDGKLFF.

V is TRBV19 and J is TRBJ1-2; 7 bases fit TRBD1. Germline-derived CDR1 and CDR2 are LNHDA and SQIVND (reference sequence). The CDR3 has 14 amino acids. With 5 bases clipped from V and 6 bases from J, the junction kept 9 bases outside the gene matches. CDR3 protein: CASSDAGTANGYTF. The CDR3 nucleotides read TGTGCCAGTAGTGACGCCGGGACAGCCAATGGCTACACCTTC.